This TCR beta chain derives from a study of spatial heterogeneity in lung cancer. Time point meaning: sample taken at primary tumor resection. Samples came from roughly 70 TRACERx patients with untreated early-stage lung cancer. TCRdb used MiXCR to reprocess the 5' RACE reads, holding one entry per CDR3 protein. The sample carries more than 80,000 distinct CDR3 sequences, approximately 12% recorded once. Deletions cut 5 bases from V and 0 bases from J, with 11 bases between. CDR3 length: 15 amino acids. This clonotype has ten or more counts. The genes are TRBV12-3 or TRBV12-4 and TRBJ1-3; D may be TRBD1 (6 bases). This clonotype originated in a male donor with early-stage non-small cell lung cancer. Sequenced here: PBMCs, sampled at surgery. The CDR3 spells CASSRKQGSGNTIYF. CDR3 bases: TGTGCCAGCAGTCGAAAACAGGGCTCTGGAAACACCATATATTTT.